Listed below are T cell receptor beta chains from one sample, sequenced in a study of breast tumors, draining lymph nodes, adjacent tissues. TCRdb fed the multiplex PCR reads into MiXCR, producing one record per CDR3 protein. The sample consists of approximately 210,000 distinct CDR3 sequences, nearly 35% of them appearing once. Sequencing was performed on axillary lymph node tissue. The receptor set was obtained from a female donor with breast cancer. Some clones in this sample may be carry-over from other donors' samples. CDR3s include the opening cysteine and the closing phenylalanine or tryptophan. D genes are given only for firm matches. Size values are once, few and many counts, or a class for expanded clones, and some rows have none.

>TRBV20-1|TRBJ2-7|NA|TRBD2
CSAGLAGGPGEQYF
TGCAGTGCAGGACTAGCGGGAGGGCCTGGAGAGCAGTACTTC
>TRBV7-2|TRBJ1-2|many|NA
CASSPPRTANYGYTF
TGTGCCAGCAGCCCTCCGAGGACAGCTAACTATGGCTACACCTTC
>TRBV7-9|TRBJ2-5|NA|NA
CASSIYLCSARDTGEQYF
NA
>TRBV19|TRBJ2-2|many|NA
CASSMGNFRGLRTGELFF
TGTGCCAGTAGTATGGGGAATTTTCGGGGTCTGCGGACCGGGGAGCTGTTTTTT
>TRBV25-1|TRBJ2-5|many|NA
CASNSGPGVQETQYF
TGTGCCAGCAATAGTGGCCCCGGGGTCCAAGAGACCCAGTACTTC
>TRBV28|TRBJ1-2|NA|NA
CASSFFGNKNYGYTF
TGTGCCAGCAGTTTTTTTGGGAATAAAAACTATGGCTACACCTTC
>TRBV28|TRBJ1-6|NA|NA
CAGSFGHLINSPLHF
TGTGCCGGCAGTTTCGGACACCTGATAAATTCACCCCTCCACTTT
>TRBV20-1|TRBJ2-3|NA|TRBD2
CSAREARWTSGNSDTQYF
TGCAGTGCTAGAGAAGCCAGATGGACTAGCGGGAATTCAGATACGCAGTATTTT
>TRBV9|TRBJ1-2|NA|NA
CASSGGQSNYGYTF
TGTGCCAGCAGCGGTGGACAGTCGAACTATGGCTACACCTTC
>TRBV3-1|TRBJ2-1|NA|NA
CASSQSVANEQFF
TGTGCCAGCAGCCAAAGTGTAGCCAATGAGCAGTTCTTC
>TRBV5-4|TRBJ2-2|NA|NA
CASSSGGRNANTGELFF
TGTGCCAGCAGCTCCGGGGGTAGGAACGCGAACACCGGGGAGCTGTTTTTT
>TRBV7-6|TRBJ2-2|many|NA
CASSLPDGRYPGELFF
TGTGCCAGCAGCCTACCAGACGGACGGTACCCCGGGGAGCTGTTTTTT
>TRBV7-6|TRBJ2-2|many|NA
CASSLDVSGELFF
TGTGCCAGCAGCTTAGACGTGTCCGGGGAGCTGTTTTTT
>TRBV2|TRBJ2-5|NA|NA
CASSRTSGGETQYF
TGTGCCAGCAGCCGGACTTCAGGAGGAGAGACCCAGTACTTC
>TRBV9|TRBJ2-5|NA|TRBD2
CASSVAPSGRGETQYF
TGTGCCAGCAGCGTAGCCCCTAGCGGGAGAGGTGAGACCCAGTACTTC
>TRBV7-2|TRBJ1-2|many|TRBD1
CASSPITGQPYGYTF
TGTGCCAGCAGCCCAATCACGGGACAGCCCTATGGCTACACCTTC
>TRBV7-2|TRBJ2-7|NA|NA
CASSLGGGRGRYEQYF
TGTGCCAGCAGCTTAGGGGGTGGGAGAGGGAGGTACGAGCAGTACTTC
>TRBV11-2|TRBJ2-3|many|NA
CASSLTGRGLSDTQYF
TGTGCCAGCAGCCTAACAGGGAGAGGATTGTCGGATACGCAGTATTTT
>TRBV4-2|TRBJ1-4|many|NA
CASSPLGENEKLFF
TGTGCCAGCAGCCCCCTGGGCGAGAATGAAAAACTGTTTTTT
>TRBV20-1|TRBJ2-1|NA|NA
CSAWTVEQFF
TGCAGTGCTTGGACAGTCGAGCAGTTCTTC
>TRBV20-1|TRBJ2-7|many|NA
CSAGGLQGNEQYF
TGCAGTGCTGGGGGACTACAGGGTAACGAGCAGTACTTC
>TRBV4-1|TRBJ2-2|many|TRBD1
CASRTGTGTNTGELFF
TGCGCCAGCAGGACCGGGACAGGGACGAACACCGGGGAGCTGTTTTTT
>TRBV7-2|TRBJ2-6|many|TRBD2
CASSSVAGAGANVLTF
TGTGCCAGCAGCTCCGTAGCGGGGGCTGGGGCCAACGTCCTGACTTTC
>TRBV6-7|TRBJ2-5|NA|NA
CATQNPFPGIKETQYF
TGTGCCACCCAGAACCCCTTTCCCGGAATAAAAGAGACCCAGTACTTC
>TRBV7-9|TRBJ2-1|many|NA
CASSLDGSDHYEQFF
TGTGCCAGCAGCTTAGACGGGAGTGATCACTATGAGCAGTTCTTC
>TRBV20-1|TRBJ2-7|many|TRBD1
CSAKDRGPTEQYF
TGCAGTGCTAAGGACAGGGGGCCTACGGAGCAGTACTTC
>TRBV24-1|TRBJ2-5|NA|NA
CATSARDMIQETQYF
TGTGCCACCAGTGCCAGGGACATGATCCAAGAGACCCAGTACTTC
>TRBV4-1|TRBJ2-1|NA|TRBD1
CASSPGGTGLTDTQFF
TGCGCCAGCAGCCCTGGAGGGACAGGGCTGACAGATACGCAGTTCTTC
>TRBV2|TRBJ2-7|many|TRBD1
CALSGATGTGDEQYF
TGTGCCTTGTCGGGGGCGACCGGGACAGGGGACGAGCAGTACTTC
>TRBV25-1|TRBJ2-1|NA|TRBD2
CASSARDLTSGRLGNEQFF
TGTGCCAGCAGTGCTAGAGACTTGACTAGCGGGAGGCTGGGCAATGAGCAGTTCTTC
>TRBV19|TRBJ2-3|many|NA
CASSAPGRGRTQYF
TGTGCCAGTAGTGCCCCGGGAAGGGGTCGTACGCAGTATTTT
>TRBV5-1|TRBJ1-5|many|TRBD1
CASSTGTGEGEPQHF
TGCGCCAGCAGCACCGGGACAGGGGAGGGGGAGCCCCAGCATTTT
>TRBV11-1|TRBJ2-2|many|TRBD1
CASSPRQGNTGELFF
TGTGCCAGCAGCCCCCGACAGGGTAACACCGGGGAGCTGTTTTTT
>TRBV9|TRBJ1-1|NA|NA
CATRTVRVEDEAFF
TGTGCCACTCGGACAGTGCGGGTTGAAGATGAAGCTTTCTTT
>TRBV6-5|TRBJ2-2|NA|TRBD1
CASSHSTPGQGRAGELFF
TGTGCCAGCAGTCACTCGACCCCAGGACAGGGTCGTGCCGGGGAGCTGTTTTTT
>TRBV9|TRBJ2-1|many|TRBD1
CASSVGTGRSDNEQFF
TGTGCCAGCAGCGTCGGGACAGGGAGGTCAGACAATGAGCAGTTCTTC
>TRBV24-1|TRBJ2-5|NA|TRBD2
CATSDSTSRQTQYF
TGTGCCACCAGTGATTCGACTAGCAGGCAGACCCAGTACTTC
>TRBV2|TRBJ2-6|NA|TRBD1
CASSPSTGGNVLTF
TGTGCCAGCAGCCCGTCGACAGGGGGCAACGTCCTGACTTTC
>TRBV5-8|TRBJ1-6|many|TRBD1
CASSTGQGVSSPLHF
TGTGCCAGCAGCACTGGACAGGGAGTCAGTTCACCCCTCCACTTT
>TRBV25-1|TRBJ2-5|many|TRBD2
CASSVAGVGETQYF
TGTGCCAGCAGTGTAGCGGGAGTCGGGGAGACCCAGTACTTC
>TRBV5-1|TRBJ1-3|many|NA
CASSLAGQTPSGNTIYF
TGCGCCAGCAGCTTGGCCGGACAGACCCCCTCTGGAAACACCATATATTTT
>TRBV27|TRBJ2-3|NA|TRBD2
CASSPRTSGRPSVFTDTQYF
TGTGCCAGCAGTCCCAGGACTAGCGGGAGGCCAAGCGTTTTCACAGATACGCAGTATTTT
>TRBV7-9|TRBJ2-3|once|NA
CASSLVVSADTQYF
TGTGCCAGCAGCTTAGTAGTTTCCGCAGATACGCAGTATTTT